This entry is about one T cell receptor (beta chain). Antigen specificity is unknown. PCR was performed using 60 Vbeta and 13 Jbeta primers. Assay: immunoSEQ multiplex PCR; the TCRdb copy retains only in-frame clones and omits some. The data hold some 120,000 clones, with about four fifths observed a single time. The V gene end was trimmed by 1 base and the J gene end by 8 bases; junction bases not matched to a gene: 6. CDR1 and CDR2 (germline): LNHDA, SQIVND (reference sequence). This CDR3 has 15 residues. The source of the sample is a study of cytomegalovirus exposure and HLA in healthy donors. General study points: Follow-up analysis seemed to connect common viral pathogens with several of the most significant clusters identified. Later, an analysis showed that TCR beta chains associated with HLA were more clonally expanded than others that were equally common.

The clonotype comes from a man aged 18 to 35 in good health and CMV-seronegative. The rearrangement links TRBV19 to TRBJ2-1; 9 bases are shared with TRBD2. Sequencing used PBMCs. The CDR3 here is CASSIGTRTSDEQFF. The CDR3 DNA reads as TGTGCCAGTAGTATAGGTACAAGGACTAGCGATGAGCAGTTCTTC.